This TCR beta chain originates from a study of T cells in Graves' hyperthyroidism and ophthalmopathy. Patients aged 18 to 65 had newly diagnosed hyperthyroidism of under 2 months' duration. Uncontrolled infections, other autoimmune diseases, pregnancy or lactation led to exclusion of patients. The diagnostic basis comprised clinical symptoms, serum thyroxine and TRAb, thyroid ultrasound and orbital computed tomography. Researchers amplified the TCR beta CDR3 regions from RNA transcripts. TCR CDR3 underwent first-round RT-PCR with the HTBI primer set. TCRdb itself ran the multiplex PCR reads through MiXCR, one entry per CDR3 protein. The sample lists 370,000 or so distinct CDR3 sequences, 13% occurring once. This clonotype was recorded a few times. Trimming removed 3 bases at V and 3 bases at J, with 12 bases between. There are 14 residues in the CDR3. The germline V gene has CDR1 MNHEY and CDR2 SMNVEV (reference sequence).

The chain combines TRBV27 with TRBJ2-7, with a possible D match to TRBD2 (6 bases). The clonotype originates from a man aged 25 to 40 with Graves' hyperthyroidism that later progressed to Graves' ophthalmopathy. The sequencing sample was made of blood. CDR3: CASSLERVGYEQYF. In DNA, the CDR3 is TGTGCCAGCAGTTTGGAGCGGGTTGGCTACGAGCAGTACTTC.